This T cell receptor beta chain was sequenced for a study of CD8 T cells in Susac syndrome. Across the whole study: The Susac syndrome patients were therapy-naive, on corticosteroids, or on intravenous immunoglobulin alone at blood draw.

Trimming stripped 3 bases from V and 2 bases from J, with 11 bases between. The length of the CDR3 is 13 residues. The germline V gene has CDR1 GTSNPN and CDR2 SVGIG (reference sequence). Study conclusions and caveats: Clonal expansion was not observed in the Susac syndrome CD4+ T cell repertoires.

Note on this clonotype: The target antigen is unknown.

Random hexamers were used to reverse transcribe an amount of 0.5 to 1 ug RNA. Amplification of TCR beta CDR3 by immunoSEQ multiplex PCR spanned 54 Vbeta and 13 Jbeta. TCRdb independently ran MiXCR on the immunoSEQ multiplex PCR reads; one entry per CDR3 protein. The top ten hold around 0.15% of the sample, which has about 210,000 distinct CDR3 sequences, around 93% seen once. It was negative isolation that provided the CD8+ and CD4+ T cells, whereas TEMRA cells were enriched by FACS. The specimen sequenced was CD4+ T cells from PBMCs. The chain couples TRBV30 to TRBJ2-7; the D gene is possibly TRBD2 (6 bases). The TCR comes from a human donor with Susac syndrome. The CDR3 loop is CAWRRDSPYEQYF. The CDR3 nucleotides read TGTGCCTGGAGACGGGACTCCCCCTACGAGCAGTACTTC.